A selection of T cell receptor beta chains follows, all from one sample in a study of cytomegalovirus exposure and HLA in healthy donors. The repertoire was sequenced with immunoSEQ multiplex PCR; TCRdb's copy has only in-frame clones and lacks some. The profile shows 190,000 or so clones, approximately 80% of them singletons. The sample taken for sequencing was PBMCs. The receptors were gathered from a woman aged 25 to 39 in good health and CMV-seropositive. CDR3s include the opening cysteine and the closing phenylalanine or tryptophan. Fields, in order: V gene, J gene, CDR3 protein.

v_gene: TRBV25-1; j_gene: TRBJ2-1; CDR3aa: CASSAPTSGRASNEQFF
v_gene: TRBV30; j_gene: TRBJ2-7; CDR3aa: CAPESIYEQYF
v_gene: TRBV5-4; j_gene: TRBJ2-1; CDR3aa: CASSISSGTYNEQFF
v_gene: TRBV6-6; j_gene: TRBJ2-1; CDR3aa: CASKDRVTYNEQFF
v_gene: TRBV19; j_gene: TRBJ2-2; CDR3aa: CASSSVLLTGELFF
v_gene: TRBV5-1; j_gene: TRBJ1-1; CDR3aa: CASSANRGNTEAFF
v_gene: TRBV5-4; j_gene: TRBJ2-7; CDR3aa: CASSFGPLENYEQYF
v_gene: TRBV9; j_gene: TRBJ1-1; CDR3aa: CASSGGHTNTEAFF
v_gene: TRBV2; j_gene: TRBJ2-7; CDR3aa: CASSDRTSGFREQYF
v_gene: TRBV5-4; j_gene: TRBJ2-7; CDR3aa: CASSPTTDRAQYF
v_gene: TRBV5-6; j_gene: TRBJ1-5; CDR3aa: CASRSARRIGQPQHF
v_gene: TRBV7-9; j_gene: TRBJ1-2; CDR3aa: CASSLTGQGYGYTF
v_gene: TRBV10-3; j_gene: TRBJ2-7; CDR3aa: CAISESGAGYEQYF
v_gene: TRBV6-1; j_gene: TRBJ2-7; CDR3aa: CASSSTPLYEQYF
v_gene: TRBV30; j_gene: TRBJ1-1; CDR3aa: CAEITVAEAFF
v_gene: TRBV2; j_gene: TRBJ1-4; CDR3aa: CASSVGREGEKLFF
v_gene: TRBV7-8; j_gene: TRBJ1-2; CDR3aa: CASSPDQRPSGGYTF
v_gene: TRBV18; j_gene: TRBJ2-1; CDR3aa: CASSQKAGGPYNEQFF
v_gene: TRBV11-2; j_gene: TRBJ2-1; CDR3aa: CASRNEWDREYNEQFF
v_gene: TRBV5-6; j_gene: TRBJ2-6; CDR3aa: CASSLLTSSGANVLTF
v_gene: TRBV19; j_gene: TRBJ2-7; CDR3aa: CASTTGQADYEQYF
v_gene: TRBV5-1; j_gene: TRBJ2-7; CDR3aa: CASSQTGQLYEQYF
v_gene: TRBV19; j_gene: TRBJ2-2; CDR3aa: CASSIVPVAGELFF
v_gene: TRBV29-1; j_gene: TRBJ1-4; CDR3aa: CSVLSQATNEKLFF
v_gene: TRBV5-1; j_gene: TRBJ1-2; CDR3aa: CASSLVGGTSYGYTF
v_gene: TRBV6-5; j_gene: TRBJ1-2; CDR3aa: CAILLGKQGYGYTF
v_gene: TRBV7-2; j_gene: TRBJ1-2; CDR3aa: CASSLRGQELHGYTF
v_gene: TRBV19; j_gene: TRBJ2-7; CDR3aa: CASRNRVNEQYF
v_gene: TRBV6-5; j_gene: TRBJ1-1; CDR3aa: CASSQRQATEAFF
v_gene: TRBV5-1; j_gene: TRBJ1-2; CDR3aa: CASSLDRPRVDGYTF
v_gene: TRBV7-6; j_gene: TRBJ1-1; CDR3aa: CASSFAGLNTEAFF
v_gene: TRBV10-3; j_gene: TRBJ2-7; CDR3aa: CAISELAGASYEQYF
v_gene: TRBV30; j_gene: TRBJ1-2; CDR3aa: CAWSVLQGGGGYTF
v_gene: TRBV4-2; j_gene: TRBJ1-1; CDR3aa: CASSQEASRTEAFF
v_gene: TRBV2; j_gene: TRBJ1-1; CDR3aa: CASSTGMNTEAFF
v_gene: TRBV18; j_gene: TRBJ2-7; CDR3aa: CATGGSSYEQYF
v_gene: TRBV11-2; j_gene: TRBJ1-4; CDR3aa: CASSFNRVGEKLFF
v_gene: TRBV7-2; j_gene: TRBJ2-7; CDR3aa: CASSRAGSYEQYF
v_gene: TRBV5-1; j_gene: TRBJ1-1; CDR3aa: CASSWTGTGRGLNTEAFF
v_gene: TRBV27; j_gene: TRBJ2-7; CDR3aa: CASSPLQGSYEQYF
v_gene: TRBV27; j_gene: TRBJ1-2; CDR3aa: CASSLLPTGDYGYTF
v_gene: TRBV7-2; j_gene: TRBJ1-1; CDR3aa: CASSHRTVFTEAFF
v_gene: TRBV5-5; j_gene: TRBJ2-7; CDR3aa: CASSLVEVEQYF
v_gene: TRBV5-1; j_gene: TRBJ2-6; CDR3aa: CASSTGAISGANVLTF
v_gene: TRBV30; j_gene: TRBJ1-1; CDR3aa: CAWRAYRESFF
v_gene: TRBV5-1; j_gene: TRBJ2-7; CDR3aa: CASSSGDSSSYEQYF
v_gene: TRBV27; j_gene: TRBJ2-7; CDR3aa: CASSAGRTYEQYF
v_gene: TRBV19; j_gene: TRBJ2-2; CDR3aa: CASSFSGRNTGELFF
v_gene: TRBV28; j_gene: TRBJ2-1; CDR3aa: CASSLRTSGSNEQFF
v_gene: TRBV27; j_gene: TRBJ1-1; CDR3aa: CASGTRGLYTEAFF
v_gene: TRBV2; j_gene: TRBJ2-2; CDR3aa: CAATFRDRGRDTGELFF
v_gene: TRBV2; j_gene: TRBJ1-5; CDR3aa: CASRRQGSQPQHF
v_gene: TRBV15; j_gene: TRBJ1-1; CDR3aa: CATSRDSRGNTEAFF
v_gene: TRBV2; j_gene: TRBJ2-7; CDR3aa: CASSVGRGMGEQYF
v_gene: TRBV7-2; j_gene: TRBJ2-7; CDR3aa: CASGSYYEQYF